This entry lists 3 T cell receptor beta chains sequenced from one sample in a study of blood T cell repertoires in COVID-19. TCRdb's copy holds only in-frame clones and misses some; the assay was immunoSEQ multiplex PCR. The data show roughly 43,000 clones, with approximately 80% seen just once and around a quarter held by the top ten. The specimen was peripheral blood. The receptor source for this set is a woman in her sixties with acute or convalescent COVID-19.

The rearrangement links TRBV27 to TRBJ2-7; weak D call: TRBD1 (5 bases). This CDR3 spans 14 amino acids. CDR1 is MNHEY and CDR2 is SMNVEV in the germline V gene (reference sequence). The V end was cut by 3 bases, the J end by 0 bases, with 9 bases between. The CDR3 here is CASSFKTASYEQYF. The CDR3 DNA sequence: TGTGCCAGCAGTTTCAAGACAGCCTCCTACGAGCAGTACTTC.

J is TRBJ2-1 and V is TRBV2; D is ambiguous. The CDR3 totals 10 residues. Germline CDR1 reads SNHLY; CDR2 reads FYNNEI. V lost 5 bases, J lost 9 bases, and 5 bases lay in between. The CDR3 spells CASSLVEQFF. DNA of the CDR3: TGTGCCAGCAGTCTAGTTGAGCAGTTCTTC.

This clone was counted once. The chain combines TRBV6-6 with TRBJ2-1; 11 nucleotides align to TRBD2. The CDR3 totals 14 residues. Germline V lookup: CDR1 MNHNY, CDR2 SVGAGI (reference sequence). The V and J ends lost 10 bases and 7 bases, in that order; junction bases with no gene match: 9. CDR3 sequence (DNA): TGTGCCACCCAACTAGCGGGGGCGGCGAATGAGCAGTTCTTC. It is translated as CATQLAGAANEQFF.